This is a list of T cell receptor beta chains from one sample in a study of cytomegalovirus exposure and HLA in healthy donors. Clones were read by immunoSEQ multiplex PCR, and TCRdb kept only the in-frame ones, dropping some. This table holds roughly 74,000 clones. Sequences were obtained from PBMCs. The receptor set was obtained from a female donor in good health and CMV-seropositive. The conserved cysteine and the conserved F or W are not part of the CDR3 here.

J gene: TRBJ2-1; V gene: TRBV5-6; CDR3 protein: ASSLASEQF
J gene: TRBJ2-1; V gene: TRBV4-3; CDR3 protein: ASSQETSGNEQF
J gene: TRBJ2-7; V gene: TRBV11-1; CDR3 protein: ASSASSFSYEQY
J gene: TRBJ1-4; V gene: TRBV19; CDR3 protein: ASSQGFGEKLF
J gene: TRBJ1-5; V gene: TRBV27; CDR3 protein: ASSFTGGPGAGQPQH
J gene: TRBJ1-1; V gene: TRBV7-2; CDR3 protein: ASSLRGVNTEAF
J gene: TRBJ2-1; V gene: TRBV19; CDR3 protein: ASSATGYNEQF
J gene: TRBJ1-5; V gene: TRBV7-2; CDR3 protein: ASSFGTGREPQH
J gene: TRBJ1-5; V gene: TRBV27; CDR3 protein: ASSTWANQPQH
J gene: TRBJ2-7; V gene: TRBV6-1; CDR3 protein: ASSGMTGGYEQY
J gene: TRBJ2-1; V gene: TRBV5-5; CDR3 protein: ASSLSGTSVEF
J gene: TRBJ1-2; V gene: TRBV28; CDR3 protein: ASSSPRQANYGYT
J gene: TRBJ2-3; V gene: TRBV9; CDR3 protein: ASSKGGTDTQY
J gene: TRBJ2-7; V gene: TRBV6-5; CDR3 protein: ASSYSISVSYEQY
J gene: TRBJ2-2; V gene: TRBV25-1; CDR3 protein: ASSARETGELF
J gene: TRBJ2-7; V gene: TRBV11-2; CDR3 protein: ASSPTAGGAVEQY
J gene: TRBJ2-2; V gene: TRBV7-8; CDR3 protein: ASSLNGGANTGELF
J gene: TRBJ2-5; V gene: TRBV7-6; CDR3 protein: ASSGLAGGQETQY
J gene: TRBJ2-3; V gene: TRBV30; CDR3 protein: AWSAIDTQY
J gene: TRBJ2-7; V gene: TRBV5-5; CDR3 protein: ASSTTGDRISYEQY
J gene: TRBJ2-2; V gene: TRBV6-4; CDR3 protein: ASSRELDTGELF
J gene: TRBJ2-5; V gene: TRBV6-6; CDR3 protein: ASSYTQNPGEETQY
J gene: TRBJ2-1; V gene: TRBV6-5; CDR3 protein: ASSYSRLGGNEQF
J gene: TRBJ1-1; V gene: TRBV7-6; CDR3 protein: ASSSSTVNTEAF
J gene: TRBJ1-4; V gene: TRBV14; CDR3 protein: ASSQGGSTNEKLF
J gene: TRBJ1-1; V gene: TRBV6-1; CDR3 protein: ASSARLTEAF
J gene: TRBJ2-7; V gene: TRBV5-1; CDR3 protein: ASSPQGASSYEQY
J gene: TRBJ1-2; V gene: TRBV4-2; CDR3 protein: ASSQDLRGYT
J gene: TRBJ2-3; V gene: TRBV29-1; CDR3 protein: SGGGQNTDTQY
J gene: TRBJ1-5; V gene: TRBV27; CDR3 protein: ASSPLGGGKQPQH
J gene: TRBJ2-3; V gene: TRBV19; CDR3 protein: ASSPGTPSTDTQY
J gene: TRBJ1-1; V gene: TRBV29-1; CDR3 protein: SVVRTVGTEAF
J gene: TRBJ2-7; V gene: TRBV13; CDR3 protein: ASSPKGGQGWDEQY
J gene: TRBJ2-3; V gene: TRBV4-1; CDR3 protein: ASSPQREVDTQY
J gene: TRBJ1-3; V gene: TRBV28; CDR3 protein: ASSPGGRFSGNTIY
J gene: TRBJ2-2; V gene: TRBV30; CDR3 protein: AWSSGQGAGELF
J gene: TRBJ1-5; V gene: TRBV7-2; CDR3 protein: ASSLIGGDQPQH
J gene: TRBJ2-1; V gene: TRBV9; CDR3 protein: ASSANNEQF
J gene: TRBJ2-3; V gene: TRBV4-1; CDR3 protein: ASSFSQGERPDTQY
J gene: TRBJ1-1; V gene: TRBV27; CDR3 protein: ASSYRSMNTEAF
J gene: TRBJ2-2; V gene: TRBV7-2; CDR3 protein: ASSREAGELF
J gene: TRBJ1-4; V gene: TRBV7-9; CDR3 protein: ASSLSNEKLF
J gene: TRBJ1-1; V gene: TRBV27; CDR3 protein: ASSLSLKGPLNTEAF
J gene: TRBJ2-7; V gene: TRBV28; CDR3 protein: ASSPRRGSYEQY
J gene: TRBJ1-6; V gene: TRBV10-3; CDR3 protein: AISALGPRGNSPLH
J gene: TRBJ1-4; V gene: TRBV16; CDR3 protein: ASSQNRGKTEKLF
J gene: TRBJ1-6; V gene: TRBV5-1; CDR3 protein: ASSTRDSLNSPLH
J gene: TRBJ2-7; V gene: TRBV18; CDR3 protein: ASSLQGDREQY
J gene: TRBJ2-1; V gene: TRBV5-8; CDR3 protein: ASSRRDISRLYNEQF
J gene: TRBJ1-1; V gene: TRBV5-1; CDR3 protein: ASSLGGSREAF
J gene: TRBJ1-2; V gene: TRBV2; CDR3 protein: ASSFHRASGYT
J gene: TRBJ1-2; V gene: TRBV5-1; CDR3 protein: ASSQWTGGPSNYGYT
J gene: TRBJ1-3; V gene: TRBV18; CDR3 protein: ASSLSRAGNTIY
J gene: TRBJ1-5; V gene: TRBV28; CDR3 protein: ASSLGGSPKPQH
J gene: TRBJ2-5; V gene: TRBV9; CDR3 protein: ASSGGQGKTETQY
J gene: TRBJ1-4; V gene: TRBV4-3; CDR3 protein: ASSQDLGDEKLF
J gene: TRBJ1-5; V gene: TRBV10-3; CDR3 protein: AISEGRAGNQPQH
J gene: TRBJ2-7; V gene: TRBV7-2; CDR3 protein: ASSSRTSGIGYEQY
J gene: TRBJ1-4; V gene: TRBV30; CDR3 protein: AWSTYSVDNEKLF
J gene: TRBJ1-2; V gene: TRBV19; CDR3 protein: ASSGQGSGYT